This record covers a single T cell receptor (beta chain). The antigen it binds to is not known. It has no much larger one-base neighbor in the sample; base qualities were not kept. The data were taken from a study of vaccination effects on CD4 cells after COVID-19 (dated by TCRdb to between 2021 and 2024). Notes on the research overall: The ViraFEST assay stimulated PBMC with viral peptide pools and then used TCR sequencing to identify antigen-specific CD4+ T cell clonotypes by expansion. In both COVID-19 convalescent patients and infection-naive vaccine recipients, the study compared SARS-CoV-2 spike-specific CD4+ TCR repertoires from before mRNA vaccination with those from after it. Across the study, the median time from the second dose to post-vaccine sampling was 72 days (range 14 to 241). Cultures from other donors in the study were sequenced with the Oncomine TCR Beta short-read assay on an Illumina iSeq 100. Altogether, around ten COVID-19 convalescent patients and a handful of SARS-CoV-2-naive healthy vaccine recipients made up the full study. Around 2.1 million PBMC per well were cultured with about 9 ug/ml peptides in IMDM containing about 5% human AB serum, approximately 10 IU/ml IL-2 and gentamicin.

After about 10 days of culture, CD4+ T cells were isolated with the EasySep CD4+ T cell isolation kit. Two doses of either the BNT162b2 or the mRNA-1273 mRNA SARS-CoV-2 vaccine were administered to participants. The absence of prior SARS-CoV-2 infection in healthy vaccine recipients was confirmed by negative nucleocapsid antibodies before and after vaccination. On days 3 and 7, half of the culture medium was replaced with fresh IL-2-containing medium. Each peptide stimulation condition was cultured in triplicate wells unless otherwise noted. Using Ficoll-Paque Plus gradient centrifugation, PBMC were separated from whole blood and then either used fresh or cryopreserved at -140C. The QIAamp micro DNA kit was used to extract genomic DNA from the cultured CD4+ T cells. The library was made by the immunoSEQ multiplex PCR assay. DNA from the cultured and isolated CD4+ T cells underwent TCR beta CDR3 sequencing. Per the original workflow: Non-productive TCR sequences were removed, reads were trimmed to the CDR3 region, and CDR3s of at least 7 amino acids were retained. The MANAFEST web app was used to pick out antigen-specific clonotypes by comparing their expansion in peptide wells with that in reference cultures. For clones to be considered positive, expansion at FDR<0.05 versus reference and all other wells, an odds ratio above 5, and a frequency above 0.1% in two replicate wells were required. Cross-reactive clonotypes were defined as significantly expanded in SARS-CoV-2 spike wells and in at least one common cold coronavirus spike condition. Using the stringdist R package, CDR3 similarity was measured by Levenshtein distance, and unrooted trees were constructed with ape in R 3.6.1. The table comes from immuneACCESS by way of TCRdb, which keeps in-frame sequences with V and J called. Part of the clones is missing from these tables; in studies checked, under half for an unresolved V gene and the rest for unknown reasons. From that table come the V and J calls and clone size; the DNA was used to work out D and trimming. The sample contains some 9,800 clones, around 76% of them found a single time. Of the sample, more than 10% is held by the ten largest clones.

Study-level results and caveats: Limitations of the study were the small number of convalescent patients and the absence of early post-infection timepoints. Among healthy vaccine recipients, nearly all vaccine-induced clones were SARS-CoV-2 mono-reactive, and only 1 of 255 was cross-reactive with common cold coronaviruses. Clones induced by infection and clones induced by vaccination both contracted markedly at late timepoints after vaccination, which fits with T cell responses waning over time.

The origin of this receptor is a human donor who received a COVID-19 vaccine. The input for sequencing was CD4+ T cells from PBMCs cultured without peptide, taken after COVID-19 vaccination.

The CDR3: CASLPGQSYEQYF. The DNA is TGTGCCAGCTTACCGGGACAGTCCTACGAGCAGTACTTC. The chain links TRBV28 with TRBJ2-7; the junction holds 7 bases that match TRBD1. Sequences MDHEN (CDR1) and SYDVKM (CDR2) are obtained from the germline V gene. The CDR3 measures 13 amino acids from cysteine to phenylalanine. Solely the CDR3 DNA is kept, with 39 bases framed from the first base. Clipping removes 8 bases from V and 1 base from J, with 5 as the unmatched junction base count.